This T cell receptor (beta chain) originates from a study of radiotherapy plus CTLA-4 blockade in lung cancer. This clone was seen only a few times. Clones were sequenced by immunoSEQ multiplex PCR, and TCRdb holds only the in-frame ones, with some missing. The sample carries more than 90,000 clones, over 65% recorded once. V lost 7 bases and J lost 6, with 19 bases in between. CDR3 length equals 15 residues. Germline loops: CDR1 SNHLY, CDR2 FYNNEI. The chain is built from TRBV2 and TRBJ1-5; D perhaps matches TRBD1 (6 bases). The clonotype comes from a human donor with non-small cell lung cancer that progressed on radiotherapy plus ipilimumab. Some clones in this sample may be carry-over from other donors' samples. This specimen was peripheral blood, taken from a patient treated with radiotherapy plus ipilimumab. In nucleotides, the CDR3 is TGTGCCAGCACGCCTTTTTGGGGGGGCGTTCAGCCCCAGCATTTT. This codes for CASTPFWGGVQPQHF.